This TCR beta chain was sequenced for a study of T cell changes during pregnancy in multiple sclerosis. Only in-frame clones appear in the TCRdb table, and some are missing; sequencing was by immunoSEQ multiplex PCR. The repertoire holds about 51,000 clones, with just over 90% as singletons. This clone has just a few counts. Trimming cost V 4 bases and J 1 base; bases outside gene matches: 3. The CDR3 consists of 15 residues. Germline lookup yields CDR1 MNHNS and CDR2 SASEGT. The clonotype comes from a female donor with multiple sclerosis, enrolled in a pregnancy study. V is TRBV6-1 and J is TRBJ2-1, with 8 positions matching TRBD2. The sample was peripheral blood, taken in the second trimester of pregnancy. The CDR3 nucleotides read TGTGCCAGCAGTGCGGCTAGCGGGTCCTACAATGAGCAGTTCTTC. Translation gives CASSAASGSYNEQFF.